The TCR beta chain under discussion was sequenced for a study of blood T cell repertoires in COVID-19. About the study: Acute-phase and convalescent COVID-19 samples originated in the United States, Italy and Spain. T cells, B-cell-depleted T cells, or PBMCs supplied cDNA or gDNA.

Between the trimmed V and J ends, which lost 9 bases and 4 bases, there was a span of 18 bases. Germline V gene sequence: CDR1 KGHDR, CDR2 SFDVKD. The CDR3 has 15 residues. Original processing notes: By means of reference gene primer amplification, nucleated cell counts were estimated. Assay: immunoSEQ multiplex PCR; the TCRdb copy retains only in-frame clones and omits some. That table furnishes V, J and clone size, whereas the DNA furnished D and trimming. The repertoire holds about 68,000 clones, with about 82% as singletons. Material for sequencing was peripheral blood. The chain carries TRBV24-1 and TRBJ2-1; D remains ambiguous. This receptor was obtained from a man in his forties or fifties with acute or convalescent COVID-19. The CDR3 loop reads CATGEARTGYNEQFF. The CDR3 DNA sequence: TGTGCCACCGGAGAAGCGCGAACCGGATACAATGAGCAGTTCTTC.